This TCR beta chain originates from a study of blood T cells in healthy people across ages. General study results and limits: Long-lived donors had more naive CD4+ cells and higher diversity than aged donors. Conclusively comparing naive with antigen-experienced cells was impossible with unsorted PBMCs. Roughly linear declines in TCR beta diversity per million T cells occurred with age.

A J-beta primer mix and a sample-barcoded 5' primer were used in a second PCR of about 6 to 12 cycles. MiXCR, run by TCRdb on the 5' RACE reads, gives a single entry per CDR3 protein. The table includes approximately 960,000 distinct CDR3 sequences, 25% to 35% detected once. Comment on this clonotype: Its antigen is unknown.

V gave up 0 bases and J gave up 4 bases, with 10 bases separating them. This CDR3 has 16 amino acids. A further study also used this sample, focusing on T cells of mothers and their children. That work contributes: A few mothers and their six children, all healthy Caucasians, donated.

The source of this sequence is a woman aged 40 to 50 in good health. The chain couples TRBV12-3 or TRBV12-4 to TRBJ1-6; maybe TRBD1 (5 bases). Sample: blood. The CDR3 sequence: CASSLALRVYNSPLHF. The CDR3 nucleotides are TGTGCCAGCAGTTTAGCGCTCAGGGTTTATAATTCACCCCTCCACTTT.